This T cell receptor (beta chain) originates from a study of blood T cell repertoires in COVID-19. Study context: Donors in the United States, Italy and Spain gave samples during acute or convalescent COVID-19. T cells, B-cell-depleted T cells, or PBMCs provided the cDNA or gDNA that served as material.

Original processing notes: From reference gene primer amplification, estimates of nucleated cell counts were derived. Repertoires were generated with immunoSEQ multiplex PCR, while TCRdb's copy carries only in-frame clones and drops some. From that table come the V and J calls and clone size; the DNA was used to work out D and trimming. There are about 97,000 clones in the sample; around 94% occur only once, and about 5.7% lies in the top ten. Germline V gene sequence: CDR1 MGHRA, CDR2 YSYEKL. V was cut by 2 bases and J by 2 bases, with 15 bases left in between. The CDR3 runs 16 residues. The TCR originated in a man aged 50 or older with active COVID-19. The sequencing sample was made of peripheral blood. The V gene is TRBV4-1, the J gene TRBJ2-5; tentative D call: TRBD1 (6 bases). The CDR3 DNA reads TGCGCCAGCAGCCAACCCCAATCGGGGACACAAGAGACCCAGTACTTC. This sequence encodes CASSQPQSGTQETQYF.